The sample holds many counts of the clone carrying this TCR beta chain. The source of the sample is a study of regulatory T cells in long-lasting Graves disease. Libraries of TCR beta came from iRepertoire HTBI primers plus Arm-PCR of CDR3 regions. TCRdb independently ran MiXCR on the multiplex PCR reads; one entry per CDR3 protein. The repertoire holds 310,000 or so distinct CDR3 sequences, roughly a fifth seen once, with less than 35% in the top ten. The CDR3 loop spans 15 amino acids. With 6 bases clipped from V and 7 bases from J, the junction kept 13 bases outside the gene matches. Germline V gives CDR1 SGHAT, CDR2 FQNNGV. The time point denotes: persistent/refractory GD, antithyroid drugs over 5 years with positive TRAb. After RNA was extracted from PBMCs, the TCR library was made from it. The diagnosis of Graves' disease used American Thyroid Association guidelines.

The rearrangement uses TRBV11-2 and TRBJ2-3; TRBD2 matches at 7 bases. This sequence originates from a female donor with Graves disease. Here the sequenced sample was peripheral blood mononuclear cells (PBMCs), taken when the disease was refractory, from a patient treated with antithyroid drugs. CDR3 DNA sequence: TGTGCCAGCAGTATCCCATGGGAGGGCGGCCATACGCAGTATTTT. Its translation is CASSIPWEGGHTQYF.